The sequence of this T cell receptor (beta chain) was determined in a study of blood T cell repertoires in COVID-19. The wider study: Donors in the United States, Italy and Spain gave samples during acute or convalescent COVID-19. The analysed material was cDNA or gDNA that came from T cells, B-cell-depleted T cells, or PBMCs.

This clone came up once. In the source study's methods: How many nucleated cells were present was estimated from reference gene primer amplification. TCRdb keeps only in-frame clones here, not all; method: immunoSEQ multiplex PCR. The V and J calls and clone size are taken from that table; D and trimming were inferred from the DNA. Of 250,000 or so clones in the sample, around nine tenths were seen once. The clonotype originates from a woman in her fifties or sixties with COVID-19, enrolled during active disease. The sequencing sample was made of peripheral blood.

CDR3 region: CATSDSGQGKGYTF. In DNA, the CDR3 is TGTGCCACCAGTGACTCAGGACAGGGGAAAGGCTACACCTTC. V is TRBV24-1 and J is TRBJ1-2; TRBD1 agrees at 9 bases. The CDR3 is 14 residues long. The junction had 7 bases not matched to a gene; V was cut back by 4 bases and J by 8 bases. CDR1 and CDR2 (germline): KGHDR, SFDVKD.